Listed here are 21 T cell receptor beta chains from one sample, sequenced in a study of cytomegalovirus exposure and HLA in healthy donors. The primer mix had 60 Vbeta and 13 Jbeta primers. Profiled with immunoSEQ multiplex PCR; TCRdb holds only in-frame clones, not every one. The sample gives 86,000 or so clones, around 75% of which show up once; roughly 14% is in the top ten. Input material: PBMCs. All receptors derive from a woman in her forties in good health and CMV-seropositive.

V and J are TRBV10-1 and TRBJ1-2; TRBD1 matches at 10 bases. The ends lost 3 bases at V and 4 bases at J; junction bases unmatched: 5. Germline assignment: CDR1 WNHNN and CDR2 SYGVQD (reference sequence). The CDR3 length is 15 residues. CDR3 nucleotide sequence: TGCGCCAGCAGTGACCCGGACAGGGGGAGCTATGGCTACACCTTC. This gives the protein CASSDPDRGSYGYTF.

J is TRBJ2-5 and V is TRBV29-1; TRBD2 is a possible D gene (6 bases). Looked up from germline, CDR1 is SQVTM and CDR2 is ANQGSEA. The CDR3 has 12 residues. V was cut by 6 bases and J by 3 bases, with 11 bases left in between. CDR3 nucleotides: TGCAGCGTCGCGGGACTGGAAGAGACCCAGTACTTC. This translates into CSVAGLEETQYF.

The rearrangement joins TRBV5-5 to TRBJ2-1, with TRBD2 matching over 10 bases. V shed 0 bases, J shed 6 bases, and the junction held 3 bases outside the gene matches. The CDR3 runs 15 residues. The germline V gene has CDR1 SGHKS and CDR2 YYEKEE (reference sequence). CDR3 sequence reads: CASSLEGTSANEQFF. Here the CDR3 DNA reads TGTGCCAGCAGCTTGGAAGGGACTAGCGCCAATGAGCAGTTCTTC.

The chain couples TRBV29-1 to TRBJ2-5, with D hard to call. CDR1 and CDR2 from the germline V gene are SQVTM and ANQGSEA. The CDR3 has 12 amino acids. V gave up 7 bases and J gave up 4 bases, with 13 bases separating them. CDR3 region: CSGKKIGETQYF. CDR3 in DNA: TGCAGCGGAAAAAAGATCGGAGAGACCCAGTACTTC.

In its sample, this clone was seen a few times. CDR3 coding DNA: TGTGCCACCAGCAGAGATACAACTAACTATGGCTACACCTTC. Its translation: CATSRDTTNYGYTF. This chain joins TRBV15 and TRBJ1-2; no firm D call. The germline V and J ends were trimmed by 0 bases and 0 bases, with 5 bases remaining between them. CDR3 length equals 14 residues. CDR1 is LNHNV and CDR2 is YYDKDF in the germline V gene (reference sequence).

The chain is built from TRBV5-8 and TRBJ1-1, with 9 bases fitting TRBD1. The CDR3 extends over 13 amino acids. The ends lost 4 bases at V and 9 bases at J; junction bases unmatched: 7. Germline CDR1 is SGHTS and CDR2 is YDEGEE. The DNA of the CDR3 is TGTGCCAGCAGCGTTTGGGACAGGGTAAAAGCTTTCTTT. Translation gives CASSVWDRVKAFF.

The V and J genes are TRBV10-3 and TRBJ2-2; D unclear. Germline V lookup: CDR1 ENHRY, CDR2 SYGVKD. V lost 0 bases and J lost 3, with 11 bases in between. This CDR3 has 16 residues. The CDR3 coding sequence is TGTGCCATCAGTGAGTCGAAGACTCTCGACACCGGGGAGCTGTTTTTT. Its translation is CAISESKTLDTGELFF.

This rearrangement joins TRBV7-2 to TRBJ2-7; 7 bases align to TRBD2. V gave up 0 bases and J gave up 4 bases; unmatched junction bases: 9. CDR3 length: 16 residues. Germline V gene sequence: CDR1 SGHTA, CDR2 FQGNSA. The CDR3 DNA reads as TGTGCCAGCAGCTTAGCATTGGGGCCGGGAGGTTACGAGCAGTACTTC. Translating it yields CASSLALGPGGYEQYF.

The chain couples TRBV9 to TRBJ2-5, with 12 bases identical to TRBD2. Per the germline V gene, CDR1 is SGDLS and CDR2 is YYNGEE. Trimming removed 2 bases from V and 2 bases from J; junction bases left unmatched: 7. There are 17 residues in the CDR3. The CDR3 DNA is TGTGCCAGCAGCGTCCCTGCTAGCGGGGGGGATCAAGAGACCCAGTACTTC. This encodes CASSVPASGGDQETQYF.

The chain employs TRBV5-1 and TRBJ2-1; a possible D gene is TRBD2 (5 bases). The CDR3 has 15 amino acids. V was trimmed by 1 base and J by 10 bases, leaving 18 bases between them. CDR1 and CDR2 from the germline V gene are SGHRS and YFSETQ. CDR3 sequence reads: CASSLSGRVGAEQFF. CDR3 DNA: TGCGCCAGCAGCTTGTCCGGCCGCGTGGGAGCGGAGCAGTTCTTC.

CDR3 sequence (DNA): TGTGCCAGCAGCAAACTAGCGGGAGGGTTAACCACCGGGGAGCTGTTTTTT. Translating it yields CASSKLAGGLTTGELFF. The V and J genes are TRBV7-9 and TRBJ2-2, with TRBD2 matching 13 bases. Germline CDR1 SEHNR, CDR2 FQNEAQ (reference sequence). The CDR3 contains 17 residues. After removal of 5 bases from V and 4 bases from J, the junction contained 7 bases not matched to a gene.

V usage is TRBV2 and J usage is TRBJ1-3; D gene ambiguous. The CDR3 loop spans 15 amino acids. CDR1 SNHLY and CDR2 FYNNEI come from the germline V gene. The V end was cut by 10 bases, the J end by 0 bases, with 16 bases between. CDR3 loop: CAIRIGLSSGNTIYF. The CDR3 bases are TGTGCCATCCGAATCGGTTTGAGCTCTGGAAACACCATATATTTT.

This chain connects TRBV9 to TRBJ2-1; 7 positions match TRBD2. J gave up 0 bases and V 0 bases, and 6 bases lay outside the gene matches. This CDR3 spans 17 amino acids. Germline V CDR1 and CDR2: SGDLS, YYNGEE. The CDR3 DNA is TGTGCCAGCAGCGTAGGCACACTAGCGATCTCCTACAATGAGCAGTTCTTC. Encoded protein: CASSVGTLAISYNEQFF.

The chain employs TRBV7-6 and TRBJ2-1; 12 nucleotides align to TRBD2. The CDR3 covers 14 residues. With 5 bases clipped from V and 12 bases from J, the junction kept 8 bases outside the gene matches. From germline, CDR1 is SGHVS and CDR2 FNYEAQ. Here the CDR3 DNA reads TGTGCCAGCAGCCCCCGCGAGACTAGCGGGAGGCAGTTCTTC. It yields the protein CASSPRETSGRQFF.

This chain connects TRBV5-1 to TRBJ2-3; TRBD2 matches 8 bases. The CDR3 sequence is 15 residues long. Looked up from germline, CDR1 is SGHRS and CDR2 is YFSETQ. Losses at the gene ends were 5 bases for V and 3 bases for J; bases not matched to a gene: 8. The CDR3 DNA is TGCGCCAGCAGGACCGCGGGAGGTCAGACAGATACGCAGTATTTT. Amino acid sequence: CASRTAGGQTDTQYF.

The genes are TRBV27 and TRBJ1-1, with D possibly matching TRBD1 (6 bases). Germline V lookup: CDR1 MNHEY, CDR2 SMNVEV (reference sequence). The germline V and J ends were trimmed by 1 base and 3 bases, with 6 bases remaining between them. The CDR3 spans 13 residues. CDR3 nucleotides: TGTGCCAGCAGTTTATACAGGGACACTGAAGCTTTCTTT. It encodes CASSLYRDTEAFF.

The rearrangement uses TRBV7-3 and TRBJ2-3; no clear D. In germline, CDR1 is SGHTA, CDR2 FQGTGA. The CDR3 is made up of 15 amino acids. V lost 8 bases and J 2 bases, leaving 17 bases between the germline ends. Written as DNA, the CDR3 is TGTGCCAGCTCCCCAGGCCTTGCCTACACAGATACGCAGTATTTT. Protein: CASSPGLAYTDTQYF.

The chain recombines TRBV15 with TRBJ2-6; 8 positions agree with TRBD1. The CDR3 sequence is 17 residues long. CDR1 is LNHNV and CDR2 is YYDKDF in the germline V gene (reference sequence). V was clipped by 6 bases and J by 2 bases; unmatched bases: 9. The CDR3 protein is CATSLDRVTTGANVLTF. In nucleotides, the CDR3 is TGTGCCACCAGTCTGGACAGGGTAACTACTGGGGCCAACGTCCTGACTTTC. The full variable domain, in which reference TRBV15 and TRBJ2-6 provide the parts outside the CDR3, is DAMVIQNPRYQVTQFGKPVTLSCSQTLNHNVMYWYQQKSSQAPKLLFHYYDKDFNNEADTPDNFQSRRPNTSFCFLDIRSPGLGDTAMYLCATSLDRVTTGANVLTFGAGSRLTVL.

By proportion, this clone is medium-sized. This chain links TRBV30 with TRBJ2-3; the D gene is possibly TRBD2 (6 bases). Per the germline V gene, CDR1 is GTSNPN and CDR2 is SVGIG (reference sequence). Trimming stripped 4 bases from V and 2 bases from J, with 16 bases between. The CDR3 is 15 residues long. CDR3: CAWIVDGGNTDTQYF. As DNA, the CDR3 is TGTGCCTGGATTGTCGACGGGGGAAACACAGATACGCAGTATTTT.

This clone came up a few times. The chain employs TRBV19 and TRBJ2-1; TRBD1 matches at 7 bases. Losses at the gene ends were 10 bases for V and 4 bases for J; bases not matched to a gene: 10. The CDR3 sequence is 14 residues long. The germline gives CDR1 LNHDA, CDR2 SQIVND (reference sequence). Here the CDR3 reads CATTTGAYYNEQFF. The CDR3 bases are TGTGCCACCACTACAGGGGCCTATTACAATGAGCAGTTCTTC.

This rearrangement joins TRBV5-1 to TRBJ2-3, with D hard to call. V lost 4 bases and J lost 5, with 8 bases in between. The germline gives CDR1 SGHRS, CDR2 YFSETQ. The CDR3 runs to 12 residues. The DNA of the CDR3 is TGCGCCAGCAGCCTACACAGAGATACGCAGTATTTT. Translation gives CASSLHRDTQYF.